Listed here are 24 T cell receptor beta chains from one sample, sequenced in a study of cytomegalovirus exposure and HLA in healthy donors. PCR was performed using 60 Vbeta and 13 Jbeta primers. TCRdb's copy holds only in-frame clones and misses some; the assay was immunoSEQ multiplex PCR. Of around 130,000 clones detected, 65% to 85% appear once; the ten largest clones hold roughly 1.5%. Sequenced material: PBMCs. Every receptor here comes from a woman between 18 and 29 years old in good health and CMV-seronegative.

The rearrangement joins TRBV29-1 to TRBJ2-3; 12 bases are a match to TRBD2. CDR3 size: 14 residues. V lost 6 bases and J lost 4; bases outside the gene matches: 5. Germline V lookup: CDR1 SQVTM, CDR2 ANQGSEA. CDR3 in DNA: TGCAGCGTGAAGACTAGCGGGAGTGCAGATACGCAGTATTTT. Amino acid sequence: CSVKTSGSADTQYF.

The V call is TRBV30, the J call TRBJ2-7; 7 nucleotides agree with TRBD1. With 5 bases clipped from V and 5 bases from J, the junction kept 9 bases outside the gene matches. The CDR3 spans 13 residues. The germline gives CDR1 GTSNPN, CDR2 SVGIG (reference sequence). This CDR3 reads CAWATGTVDEQYF. DNA for the CDR3: TGTGCCTGGGCCACCGGGACAGTGGACGAGCAGTACTTC.

The gene calls are TRBV29-1 and TRBJ1-2; TRBD1 aligns across 8 bases. V dropped 4 bases and J dropped 4; count of bases not matched to a gene: 2. The CDR3 totals 12 residues. Germline CDR1 and CDR2: SQVTM and ANQGSEA. The CDR3 here is CSVGDRRYGYTF. Written as DNA, the CDR3 is TGCAGCGTTGGGGACAGGCGCTATGGCTACACCTTC.

V and J are TRBV7-9 and TRBJ2-3, with D possibly TRBD1 on 6 matching bases. The CDR3 length is 15 residues. V dropped 5 bases and J dropped 1 base, with 13 bases sitting between them. Per the germline V gene, CDR1 is SEHNR and CDR2 is FQNEAQ (reference sequence). The chain's CDR3 is CASSRSQGRTDTQYF. The CDR3 region has the DNA TGTGCCAGCAGCCGGTCCCAGGGGCGCACAGATACGCAGTATTTT.

The chain links TRBV5-1 to TRBJ2-2, with TRBD1 matching over 7 bases. Unmatched junction bases numbered 9, after V lost 7 bases and J lost 6 bases. Germline CDR1 reads SGHRS; CDR2 reads YFSETQ. This CDR3 has 14 residues. CDR3 in amino acids: CASRTTQGAGELFF. The CDR3 region has the DNA TGCGCCAGCCGGACCACGCAGGGGGCCGGGGAGCTGTTTTTT.

The chain carries TRBV27 and TRBJ1-1; 7 bases agree with TRBD1. The J segment lost 3 bases and the V segment lost 6 bases, leaving 7 bases of the junction unmatched. The CDR3 totals 14 residues. Germline CDR1 is MNHEY and CDR2 is SMNVEV (reference sequence). The CDR3 region has the DNA TGTGCCAGCAGGAGGGGGCGGAGTGACACTGAAGCTTTCTTT. Protein product: CASRRGRSDTEAFF.

This chain links TRBV5-1 with TRBJ2-1; perhaps TRBD2 as D (5 bases). This CDR3 region has 14 residues. V was pared by 2 bases and J by 0 bases, with 6 bases between. From germline, CDR1 is SGHRS and CDR2 YFSETQ. The CDR3 DNA reads as TGCGCCAGCAGCTTACTAGTCTCCTACAATGAGCAGTTCTTC. Amino acids: CASSLLVSYNEQFF.

This chain connects TRBV5-1 to TRBJ1-1; possibly TRBD1 for D (5 bases). Per the germline V gene, CDR1 is SGHRS and CDR2 is YFSETQ. Trimming took 1 base from V and 5 from J, leaving 6 bases between them. The CDR3 totals 12 residues. CDR3 sequence (DNA): TGCGCCAGCAGCTTGCGGGGGACTGAAGCTTTCTTT. Amino acids: CASSLRGTEAFF.

This clone was counted only a few times. The rearrangement uses TRBV4-1 and TRBJ1-2, with 7 bases aligning to TRBD1. The CDR3 covers 14 residues. Germline CDR1 is MGHRA and CDR2 is YSYEKL. V lost 4 bases, J lost 2 bases, and 4 bases stayed unmatched. The CDR3 DNA follows: TGCGCCAGCAGCCCCCCGGGACAGAACTATGGCTACACCTTC. Protein product: CASSPPGQNYGYTF.

The chain carries TRBV10-3 and TRBJ2-5; D call uncertain. The CDR3 is made up of 13 amino acids. Trimming cost V 8 bases and J 0 bases, with 10 bases left between them. Germline CDR1 and CDR2: ENHRY and SYGVKD. The chain's CDR3 is CAIADMYQETQYF. The DNA for the CDR3 is TGTGCCATCGCGGATATGTACCAAGAGACCCAGTACTTC.

The chain carries TRBV19 and TRBJ1-1; D might be TRBD1 (5 bases). V lost 7 bases, J lost 6 bases, and 15 bases lay in between. The CDR3 covers 13 residues. The germline V gene encodes CDR1 LNHDA and CDR2 SQIVND (reference sequence). The CDR3 protein is CASTTTGDAEAFF. As DNA, the CDR3 is TGTGCCAGTACCACTACAGGAGACGCTGAAGCTTTCTTT.

This chain links TRBV11-2 with TRBJ2-1; D gene ambiguous. V shed 0 bases and J shed 6 bases, with 9 bases lying between them. Germline V gene data show CDR1 as SGHAT and CDR2 as FQNNGV. The CDR3 has 14 amino acids. The CDR3 reads CASSLDLTGNEQFF. The CDR3 DNA sequence: TGTGCCAGCAGCTTAGATCTAACGGGCAATGAGCAGTTCTTC.

This clone has just one count. The chain carries TRBV27 and TRBJ1-1, with 11 positions matching TRBD1. V lost 5 bases, J lost 4 bases, and 6 bases stayed unmatched. The CDR3 is 15 amino acids. Germline V gives CDR1 MNHEY, CDR2 SMNVEV (reference sequence). CDR3 bases: TGTGCCAGCAGTCCCCGGGGACAGGGGGTCACTGAAGCTTTCTTT. It specifies CASSPRGQGVTEAFF.

The chain uses TRBV11-2 and TRBJ1-2, with 8 bases fitting TRBD1. The V gene's germline CDR1 is SGHAT and CDR2 FQNNGV. The CDR3 totals 15 residues. V shed 1 base, J shed 7 bases, and the junction held 8 bases outside the gene matches. The CDR3 protein is CASSLGGQGALGYTF. CDR3 nucleotide sequence: TGTGCCAGCAGCTTAGGAGGGCAGGGGGCGCTTGGCTACACCTTC.

This chain joins TRBV6-6 and TRBJ1-1; tentatively, D is TRBD1 (6 bases). CDR3 length: 14 residues. The germline V gene has CDR1 MNHNY and CDR2 SVGAGI (reference sequence). Trimming took 0 bases from V and 1 from J, leaving 6 bases between them. CDR3: CASSYSDRNTEAFF. The CDR3 DNA reads TGTGCCAGCAGTTACTCGGACAGGAACACTGAAGCTTTCTTT.

V gene TRBV4-2 combines with J gene TRBJ2-7; 10 bases agree with TRBD2. J lost 3 bases, V lost 0 bases, and 5 bases had no gene match. The CDR3 covers 16 residues. Germline lookup yields CDR1 LGHNA and CDR2 YNFKEQ. CDR3 DNA sequence: TGTGCCAGCAGCCAAGATCGGGCTAGCGGGAGCTACGAGCAGTACTTC. It translates to CASSQDRASGSYEQYF.

This chain links TRBV12-2 with TRBJ2-7; the table assigns TRBD1, which was not confirmed against the DNA. TRBV12-2 is listed as a pseudogene. The CDR3 covers 15 residues. In DNA form, the CDR3 reads TGTGCAAGTCGCTTAGCCCGGGACAGGGCTGACGAGCAGTACTTC. Translated: CASRLARDRADEQYF.

This clone was seen a few times. The V and J genes are TRBV6-1 and TRBJ1-1, with 7 bases that match TRBD1. With 3 bases clipped from V and 0 bases from J, the junction kept 7 bases outside the gene matches. Germline values: CDR1 MNHNS, CDR2 SASEGT. CDR3 size: 16 residues. For the CDR3, the DNA is TGTGCCAGCAGTGACGGTTCCGGGACAGTGAACACTGAAGCTTTCTTT. This gives the protein CASSDGSGTVNTEAFF.

V and J are TRBV2 and TRBJ1-1; D unclear. CDR1 and CDR2 from the germline V gene are SNHLY and FYNNEI. V shed 7 bases and J shed 2 bases, with 11 bases lying between them. CDR3 length: 13 residues. The CDR3 region has the DNA TGTGCCAGCATCGGGAGCATTAACACTGAAGCTTTCTTT. This codes for CASIGSINTEAFF.

V is TRBV18 and J is TRBJ1-5; tentative D call: TRBD1 (6 bases). The ends were cut back, 3 bases at V and 11 bases at J, with 14 bases in the middle. Germline values: CDR1 KGHSH, CDR2 LQKENI. This CDR3 has 13 residues. The CDR3 is CASSPGQGTTQHF. The DNA for the CDR3 is TGTGCCAGCTCACCCGGGCAGGGGACGACCCAGCATTTT.

This clone has a handful of counts. The rearrangement joins TRBV5-1 to TRBJ1-2; TRBD1 matches 9 bases. The CDR3 is 14 residues long. Trimming cost V 4 bases and J 8 bases; bases outside gene matches: 9. Germline assignment: CDR1 SGHRS and CDR2 YFSETQ. CDR3 nucleotide sequence: TGCGCCAGCAGCGGCACAGGGGGCGCGGGGGGCTACACCTTC. Amino acid sequence: CASSGTGGAGGYTF.

V gene TRBV30 combines with J gene TRBJ1-4; D gene ambiguous. Germline CDR1 reads GTSNPN; CDR2 reads SVGIG (reference sequence). This CDR3 is 15 amino acids long. V dropped 8 bases and J dropped 4 bases, with 20 bases sitting between them. The CDR3 sequence is CALGAGPIFNEKLFF. In DNA, the CDR3 is TGTGCCCTGGGAGCGGGCCCTATATTTAATGAAAAACTGTTTTTT. The variable domain in full, completed from reference TRBV30 and TRBJ1-4, reads SQTIHQWPATLVQPVGSPLSLECTVEGTSNPNLYWYRQAAGRGLQLLFYSVGIGQISSEVPQNLSASRPQDRQFILSSKKLLLSDSGFYLCALGAGPIFNEKLFFGSGTQLSVL.

This clone has a single count. The V gene is TRBV27, the J gene TRBJ2-7; D perhaps matches TRBD2 (5 bases). The CDR3 is made up of 15 amino acids. Trimming took off 1 base at V and 6 bases at J, with 16 bases between the two ends. Per germline, CDR1 MNHEY and CDR2 SMNVEV (reference sequence). This CDR3 is CASSLYRTGWGEQYF. DNA of the CDR3: TGTGCCAGCAGTTTATATCGGACTGGCTGGGGCGAGCAGTACTTC.

A few counts support this clone. The chain carries TRBV6-1 and TRBJ2-7, with a weak D call TRBD2 (5 bases). V shed 11 bases and J shed 4 bases, with 12 bases lying between them. This CDR3 spans 11 amino acids. The V gene's germline CDR1 is MNHNS and CDR2 SASEGT. The CDR3 region is CAAQDFYEQYF. CDR3 bases: TGTGCCGCCCAGGACTTTTACGAGCAGTACTTC.